This TCR beta chain emerged from a study of TIL therapy for anti-PD-1-resistant metastatic lung cancer. The time point: pre-treatment sample, taken before nivolumab and TIL therapy. The libraries were made with immunoSEQ v3. Profiled with immunoSEQ multiplex PCR; TCRdb holds only in-frame clones, not every one. In the table there are tens of thousands of clones, 73% of which are singletons. The sequence was obtained from a person aged 25-80 years with non-small cell lung cancer. This specimen was blood, taken at baseline.

The CDR3 bases are TGTGCCAGTAGTATGAGCAGGGTGGACGAAAAACTGTTTTTT. Its protein product is CASSMSRVDEKLFF. The gene calls are TRBV19 and TRBJ1-4; TRBD1 is a possible D gene (5 bases). This CDR3 region has 14 residues. Germline lookup yields CDR1 LNHDA and CDR2 SQIVND (reference sequence). V lost 3 bases and J 8 bases, leaving 13 bases between the germline ends.